This TCR beta chain was captured in a study of T cells in Graves' hyperthyroidism and ophthalmopathy. The study excluded patients with uncontrolled infection, other autoimmune disease, pregnancy or lactation. Clinical symptoms, serum thyroxine, TRAb, thyroid ultrasound and orbital computed tomography established diagnosis. Concerning this clonotype itself: Its specificity is unknown.

V shed 1 base and J shed 3 bases, with 12 bases lying between them. This CDR3 is built from 15 residues. Amplification of TCR beta CDR3 regions was performed using RNA transcripts as template. A set of HTBI primers served as the primers for a first-round RT-PCR of the TCR CDR3. From the multiplex PCR reads, TCRdb called clonotypes with MiXCR, one entry per CDR3 protein. The sample has 450,000 to 700,000 distinct CDR3 sequences, 46% seen once. Overall study results and limits: Blood also showed most of the thyroid clonotypes that were expanded above 0.001. In the analysis, a 13 V-J model separated ophthalmopathy from stable hyperthyroidism.

This clonotype was obtained from a woman between 18 and 30 years old with Graves' hyperthyroidism. Sequenced material: peripheral blood or thyroid tissue (not recorded which). The V gene is TRBV12-3 or TRBV12-4, the J gene TRBJ1-2, with no clear D. DNA for the CDR3: TGTGCCAGCAGTTTAGGGCCCCCGACGGACTATGGCTACACCTTC. This translates into CASSLGPPTDYGYTF.